This TCR beta chain came from a study of T cell repertoires in aging, cancer and after chemotherapy. Rearranged V-D-J TRB sequences were amplified with a mixed TRB-A/B primer pool. A single record per CDR3 protein comes from TCRdb applying MiXCR to the multiplex PCR reads. The profile covers thousands of distinct CDR3 sequences, with roughly 32% appearing a single time and about 28% taken by the ten largest. This clonotype was detected a few times. A much larger clonotype is one base distant, so this may be a read error. The template was genomic DNA from peripheral blood, not RNA. The CDR3 has 16 residues. Germline V gene sequence: CDR1 MNHEY, CDR2 SVGAGI. V shed 3 bases and J shed 3 bases, with 18 bases lying between them.

Sample: blood. The TCR sequence derives from a human donor with a solid tumor. This chain connects TRBV6-5 to TRBJ2-7; D perhaps matches TRBD1 (6 bases). The CDR3 sequence: CASSYSRQADIYEQYF. CDR3 bases: TGTGCCAGCAGTTATAGTAGACAGGCGGACATCTACGAGCAGTACTTC.